The 11 T cell receptor beta chains reported below all come from one sample, sequenced in a study of Ad26.COV2.S vaccination and SARS-CoV-2 variants. Data came from immunoSEQ multiplex PCR; TCRdb stores just in-frame clones and leaves some out. The data show around 450,000 clones, with about 88% seen just once and approximately 2.5% held by the top ten. Treatment denoted: around 19 received Ad26.COV2.S at low or high dose, single or two shots; 5 received placebo; per-sample allocation not given. Samples came from day 63 after the first vaccine or placebo injection. This sample comprised peripheral blood, obtained in a trial of Ad26.COV2.S vaccine versus placebo. The receptors were sampled from a person aged 18 to 65 who received the Ad26.COV2.S COVID-19 vaccine or a placebo.

This chain joins TRBV9 and TRBJ1-2, with D maybe TRBD1 (6 bases). The CDR3 covers 15 residues. Trimming took off 2 bases at V and 8 bases at J, with 19 bases between the two ends. Germline-derived CDR1 and CDR2 are SGDLS and YYNGEE. The CDR3 DNA follows: TGTGCCAGCAGCGTGGCAGGGGACTCCCGGTCGGGCTACACCTTC. Translated, it gives CASSVAGDSRSGYTF.

The rearrangement uses TRBV7-6 and TRBJ2-7; D unresolved. Germline-derived CDR1 and CDR2 are SGHVS and FNYEAQ. The V and J ends lost 1 base and 0 bases respectively, with 4 bases between them. The CDR3 covers 13 residues. The CDR3 DNA follows: TGTGCCAGCAGCTTAGAGGTCTCCTACGAGCAGTACTTC. Translating it yields CASSLEVSYEQYF.

This clone was picked up one time. The chain couples TRBV5-1 to TRBJ2-3; 12 bases are shared with TRBD2. Trimming cost V 4 bases and J 3 bases; bases outside gene matches: 9. Germline V gene lookup returns CDR1 SGHRS and CDR2 YFSETQ. CDR3 length equals 17 residues. As DNA, the CDR3 is TGCGCCAGCAGCCCGAACCCCCTAGCGGGAGGGACAGATACGCAGTATTTT. Residues: CASSPNPLAGGTDTQYF.

The CDR3 nucleotides are TGTGCCAGCAGCCAAGAGGGGCGGGCGCACAATGAGCAGTTCTTC. Translated, it gives CASSQEGRAHNEQFF. This chain joins TRBV4-2 and TRBJ2-1; D tentatively fits TRBD1 or TRBD2 (5 bases each). Germline values: CDR1 LGHNA, CDR2 YNFKEQ. The ends were cut back, 0 bases at V and 5 bases at J, with 11 bases in the middle. The CDR3 contains 15 residues.

The rearrangement joins TRBV11-2 to TRBJ2-5; 8 bases align to TRBD1. This CDR3 region has 15 residues. Trimming at V came to 2 bases and at J to 5 bases, leaving 7 bases not matched to a gene. Germline-derived CDR1 and CDR2 are SGHAT and FQNNGV. CDR3 sequence: CASSLFRGQGETQYF. The CDR3 DNA is TGTGCCAGCAGCTTATTCAGGGGGCAGGGGGAGACCCAGTACTTC.

The chain links TRBV18 to TRBJ2-3; D is uncertain. V dropped 6 bases and J dropped 6 bases, with 16 bases sitting between them. This CDR3 region has 14 residues. Per the germline V gene, CDR1 is KGHSH and CDR2 is LQKENI. CDR3 bases: TGTGCCAGCTCCCCATACCTCCCCTTCGATACGCAGTATTTT. Amino acids: CASSPYLPFDTQYF.

J is TRBJ1-1 and V is TRBV20-1; tentatively, D is TRBD1 (6 bases). This CDR3 has 16 amino acids. The V end was cut by 3 bases, the J end by 0 bases, with 17 bases between. Germline CDR1 reads DFQATT; CDR2 reads SNEGSKA (reference sequence). The CDR3 sequence is CSASGRSRGMNTEAFF. CDR3 DNA sequence: TGCAGTGCTAGTGGGCGGTCGAGGGGGATGAACACTGAAGCTTTCTTT.

The rearrangement links TRBV2 to TRBJ2-5; 7 positions agree with TRBD1. V lost 7 bases, J lost 5 bases, and 7 bases stayed unmatched. The CDR3 spans 13 residues. CDR1 and CDR2 (germline): SNHLY, FYNNEI. CDR3 sequence reads: CASNDRAGETQYF. CDR3 bases: TGTGCCAGCAATGACAGGGCGGGCGAGACCCAGTACTTC.

V gene TRBV2 combines with J gene TRBJ1-4, with 7 bases lining up with TRBD1. CDR1 and CDR2 (germline): SNHLY, FYNNEI. With 6 bases clipped from V and 3 bases from J, the junction kept 4 bases outside the gene matches. The CDR3 is 14 residues long. This CDR3 reads CASSVDRANEKLFF. The CDR3 DNA sequence: TGTGCCAGCAGCGTTGACAGGGCTAATGAAAAACTGTTTTTT.

This rearrangement joins TRBV30 to TRBJ2-3; 9 nucleotides agree with TRBD1. V lost 2 bases, J lost 6 bases, and 3 bases stayed unmatched. This CDR3 is built from 13 residues. Germline V CDR1 and CDR2: GTSNPN, SVGIG (reference sequence). The CDR3 DNA follows: TGTGCCTGGAGTATCGGACAGGGGGATACGCAGTATTTT. Translating gives CAWSIGQGDTQYF.

V usage is TRBV29-1 and J usage is TRBJ2-3; a weak D match, TRBD2 (7 bases). Trimming left V 4 bases short and J 3 bases short, with 11 bases between. CDR1 and CDR2 (germline): SQVTM, ANQGSEA. The CDR3 sequence is 13 residues long. CDR3 protein: CSVVRGGTDTQYF. In DNA form, the CDR3 reads TGCAGCGTTGTTAGGGGGGGGACAGATACGCAGTATTTT.